The 2 T cell receptor beta chains below come from one sample, sequenced in a study of blood T cell repertoires in COVID-19. Here immunoSEQ multiplex PCR was the method, and the copy in TCRdb shows in-frame clones only, minus some. The table includes about 410,000 clones, about nine tenths detected once. The material sequenced was peripheral blood. Receptor source: a woman aged 40 to 55 with COVID-19, enrolled during active disease.

The CDR3 loop is CASSLNSRGQGYYGYTF. The CDR3 coding sequence is TGTGCCAGCAGCTTAAATTCTAGGGGCCAGGGGTACTATGGCTACACCTTC. The V call is TRBV7-8, the J call TRBJ1-2, with a possible D match to TRBD1 (6 bases). Trimming left V 2 bases short and J 3 bases short, with 19 bases between. The CDR3 runs to 17 residues. Germline V lookup: CDR1 SGHVS, CDR2 FQNEAQ.

The chain employs TRBV7-2 and TRBJ1-5, with 11 bases identical to TRBD1. Germline trimming cut 5 bases from V and 10 bases from J; bases unmatched to any gene: 13. Looked up from germline, CDR1 is SGHTA and CDR2 is FQGNSA. This CDR3 has 16 amino acids. CDR3 region: CASSPDTGTGGVPQHF. DNA of the CDR3: TGTGCCAGCAGCCCTGACACCGGGACAGGGGGAGTACCCCAGCATTTT.